This T cell receptor (beta chain) emerged from a study of early T cells in non-severe SARS-CoV-2 infection. CDR3 length: 15 amino acids. The V segment lost 6 bases and the J segment 8 bases; nucleotides outside the gene matches: 7. The germline gives CDR1 MNHEY, CDR2 SVGAGI. TCRdb re-called the 5' RACE reads with MiXCR, one entry per CDR3 protein. The table includes 65,000 to 90,000 distinct CDR3 sequences, 10% to 15% detected once. On this clonotype: Its antigen is not known.

Study results and limitations: VDJdb matches were skewed toward anti-spike CD8 T cell responses.

The clonotype originates from an adult who was a healthcare worker with PCR-confirmed SARS-CoV-2 infection or an uninfected control (not recorded which). Source material: whole blood. The chain is built from TRBV6-5 and TRBJ2-1; 13 nucleotides match TRBD2. The CDR3 nucleotides are TGTGCCAGCAGAACAGGACTAGCGGGAGCGTATGAGCAGTTCTTC. This sequence encodes CASRTGLAGAYEQFF.